The 21 T cell receptor beta chains presented below share a single source sample, sequenced in a study of cytomegalovirus exposure and HLA in healthy donors. The PCR made use of 60 Vbeta and 13 Jbeta primers. Assay used: immunoSEQ multiplex PCR; TCRdb lists only in-frame clones, some missing. This table holds about 34,000 clones. Material for sequencing was PBMCs. The origin of the receptors is a woman in her thirties or forties in good health and CMV-seropositive.

The V call is TRBV9, the J call TRBJ2-3, with 7 bases lining up with TRBD2. V dropped 4 bases and J dropped 2; count of bases not matched to a gene: 7. Germline loops: CDR1 SGDLS, CDR2 YYNGEE. The CDR3 length is 15 residues. The CDR3 nucleotides are TGTGCCAGCAGCACTTTGGGGGGGACCACAGATACGCAGTATTTT. It codes for CASSTLGGTTDTQYF.

This sequence joins TRBV19 and TRBJ1-3; D unclear. With 6 bases removed from V and 0 bases from J, the gap between germline ends came to 12 bases. Germline V CDR1 and CDR2: LNHDA, SQIVND (reference sequence). The CDR3 spans 15 residues. The CDR3 sequence is CASSEDWISGNTIYF. As DNA, the CDR3 is TGTGCCAGTAGCGAGGACTGGATCTCTGGAAACACCATATATTTT.

This sequence joins TRBV28 and TRBJ2-7, with a weak D call TRBD2 (6 bases). V shed 6 bases and J shed 3 bases, with 12 bases lying between them. This CDR3 is built from 13 residues. Germline CDR1 reads MDHEN; CDR2 reads SYDVKM. CDR3 sequence (DNA): TGTGCCAGCAGGGCAGTGGGGGGCTACGAGCAGTACTTC. Amino acids: CASRAVGGYEQYF.

The V call is TRBV19, the J call TRBJ2-1; TRBD2 might be the D (6 bases). V lost 3 bases and J lost 7, with 13 bases in between. CDR3 size: 14 residues. In germline, CDR1 is LNHDA, CDR2 SQIVND (reference sequence). CDR3 residues: CASSIRGAGNEQFF. The CDR3 DNA follows: TGTGCCAGTAGTATCCGAGGGGCGGGGAATGAGCAGTTCTTC.

The rearrangement joins TRBV11-1 to TRBJ2-1; 7 nucleotides agree with TRBD2. This CDR3 spans 13 amino acids. Per germline, CDR1 SGHAT and CDR2 FQDESV (reference sequence). V lost 3 bases and J lost 5; bases outside the gene matches: 1. CDR3 region: CASSLGLNNEQFF. For the CDR3, the DNA is TGTGCCAGCAGCTTGGGACTAAACAATGAGCAGTTCTTC.

V is TRBV30 and J is TRBJ1-1, with 7 bases fitting TRBD1. This CDR3 spans 15 amino acids. J was trimmed by 1 base and V by 0 bases; bases with no gene match: 5. Germline V gene data show CDR1 as GTSNPN and CDR2 as SVGIG (reference sequence). The CDR3: CAWSVWGTENTEAFF. The CDR3 DNA is TGTGCCTGGAGTGTATGGGGGACAGAGAACACTGAAGCTTTCTTT.

The chain employs TRBV19 and TRBJ2-1, with 13 bases that match TRBD2. CDR1 LNHDA and CDR2 SQIVND come from the germline V gene (reference sequence). The CDR3 length is 15 residues. V lost 1 base and J lost 6; bases outside the gene matches: 0. CDR3 sequence (DNA): TGTGCCAGTAGTATAGGGACTAGCGGGAGCAATGAGCAGTTCTTC. It encodes CASSIGTSGSNEQFF.

The chain combines TRBV29-1 with TRBJ1-1; D call uncertain. The length of the CDR3 is 13 residues. V lost 5 bases and J lost 2, with 12 bases in between. Germline values: CDR1 SQVTM, CDR2 ANQGSEA. CDR3 DNA: TGCAGCGTTCTAGGTACACCTAACACTGAAGCTTTCTTT. Its protein is CSVLGTPNTEAFF.

J is TRBJ2-2 and V is TRBV18, with 7 positions matching TRBD1. With V trimmed by 6 bases and J by 6 bases, 4 bases remained unmatched. The germline V gene has CDR1 KGHSH and CDR2 LQKENI. CDR3 size: 13 residues. CDR3 in DNA: TGTGCCAGCTCTTCCGACAGGGCCGGGGAGCTGTTTTTT. It is translated as CASSSDRAGELFF.

The rearrangement joins TRBV5-4 to TRBJ2-5; D ambiguous. V was pared by 0 bases and J by 0 bases, with 3 bases between. There are 13 residues in the CDR3. CDR1 and CDR2 from the germline V gene are SGHNT and YYREEE (reference sequence). Here the CDR3 reads CASSLDNQETQYF. CDR3 bases: TGTGCCAGCAGCTTGGACAACCAAGAGACCCAGTACTTC.

The genes are TRBV27 and TRBJ2-5; 7 bases line up with TRBD1. The trim removed 1 base at V and 5 bases at J, leaving 4 bases unmatched. The CDR3 consists of 14 residues. In germline, CDR1 is MNHEY, CDR2 SMNVEV (reference sequence). CDR3 region: CASSLLGGGETQYF. The CDR3 DNA is TGTGCCAGCAGTTTATTAGGGGGCGGCGAGACCCAGTACTTC.

The chain uses TRBV2 and TRBJ1-4, with a possible D match to TRBD1 (5 bases). This CDR3 is 14 amino acids long. Trimming took off 6 bases at V and 8 bases at J, with 16 bases between the two ends. CDR1 is SNHLY, CDR2 FYNNEI, per germline. The CDR3: CASREQGGGEKLFF. In DNA, the CDR3 is TGTGCCAGCAGGGAGCAGGGCGGTGGCGAAAAACTGTTTTTT.

The chain links TRBV15 to TRBJ2-2; TRBD1 is a possible D gene (6 bases). CDR3 size: 15 residues. V lost 3 bases, J lost 1 base, and 9 bases lay in between. The germline CDR1 and CDR2 sequences are LNHNV and YYDKDF (reference sequence). CDR3 sequence (DNA): TGTGCCACCAGCAGCTGGACAGAGAACACCGGGGAGCTGTTTTTT. Its protein product is CATSSWTENTGELFF.

This sequence joins TRBV9 and TRBJ2-1, with 8 bases aligning to TRBD2. This CDR3 is built from 16 residues. In germline, CDR1 is SGDLS, CDR2 YYNGEE. Trimming cost V 1 base and J 0 bases; bases outside gene matches: 3. The CDR3 reads CASSVRSGSSYNEQFF. For the CDR3, the DNA is TGTGCCAGCAGCGTAAGGAGCGGGAGCTCCTACAATGAGCAGTTCTTC.

CDR3 DNA sequence: TGCGCCAGCAGCTTGGGTTTGGGACTGTCAAACATTCAGTACTTC. The encoded protein is CASSLGLGLSNIQYF. The chain couples TRBV5-1 to TRBJ2-4; weak D call: TRBD2 (6 bases). V shed 0 bases and J shed 6 bases, with 13 bases lying between them. Germline V lookup: CDR1 SGHRS, CDR2 YFSETQ. The CDR3 runs to 15 residues.

The CDR3 loop is CAWAGGLYNEQFF. CDR3 coding DNA: TGTGCCTGGGCCGGGGGGCTCTACAATGAGCAGTTCTTC. The rearrangement uses TRBV30 and TRBJ2-1; possible D gene TRBD2, 7 bases. V was cut by 5 bases and J by 3 bases, with 11 bases left in between. CDR1 and CDR2 (germline): GTSNPN, SVGIG (reference sequence). The CDR3 runs 13 residues.

The chain carries TRBV6-5 and TRBJ2-5; a possible D gene is TRBD1 (6 bases). The end of the DNA aligns better with TRBJ2-7, so the J call may be wrong. The germline CDR1 and CDR2 sequences are MNHEY and SVGAGI. This CDR3 is built from 15 residues. The CDR3 DNA follows: TGTGCCAGCCGCCCGAGGACAGTTGCTGCCTACGAGCAGTACTTC. Translated: CASRPRTVAAYEQYF.

This rearrangement joins TRBV10-2 to TRBJ2-7, with 7 bases aligning to TRBD1. The CDR3 is 12 residues long. V shed 8 bases, J shed 6 bases, and the junction held 7 bases outside the gene matches. CDR1 and CDR2 from the germline V gene are WSHSY and SAAADI. CDR3: CASQTGTGEQYF. CDR3 bases: TGCGCCAGCCAGACAGGGACCGGCGAGCAGTACTTC.

CDR3 coding DNA: TGTGCCAGCAGCTTACTTGGACAGGCAGAAGCTTTCTTT. Its protein product is CASSLLGQAEAFF. The V and J genes are TRBV7-9 and TRBJ1-1, with 7 nucleotides matching TRBD1. The CDR3 covers 13 residues. The V segment lost 2 bases and the J segment 8 bases; nucleotides outside the gene matches: 5. The germline V gene encodes CDR1 SEHNR and CDR2 FQNEAQ (reference sequence).

V usage is TRBV11-2 and J usage is TRBJ2-3; D possibly corresponds to TRBD2 (7 bases). CDR1 is SGHAT, CDR2 FQNNGV, per germline. Trimming took off 5 bases at V and 4 bases at J, with 19 bases between the two ends. The CDR3 contains 16 residues. As DNA, the CDR3 is TGTGCCAGCAGCGTAGGACGCGCGGGGGCCTCAGATACGCAGTATTTT. Translating it yields CASSVGRAGASDTQYF.

This rearrangement joins TRBV28 to TRBJ1-5; TRBD1 matches at 9 bases. In germline, CDR1 is MDHEN, CDR2 SYDVKM. After removal of 4 bases from V and 4 bases from J, the junction contained 8 bases not matched to a gene. CDR3 length: 16 residues. The CDR3, as DNA: TGTGCCAGCAGTTACCTGACAGGGGGAGGTAATCAGCCCCAGCATTTT. Its protein is CASSYLTGGGNQPQHF.